The rows below give T cell receptor beta chains drawn from one sample of a study of early T cells in non-severe SARS-CoV-2 infection. TCRdb reprocessed the 5' RACE reads via MiXCR and lists one record per CDR3 protein. The sample shows about 52,000 distinct CDR3 sequences, roughly 8% of them seen only once. The sequenced material came from whole blood. These receptors were taken from an adult who was a healthcare worker with PCR-confirmed SARS-CoV-2 infection or an uninfected control (not recorded which). CDR3s include the opening cysteine and the closing phenylalanine or tryptophan. A D gene is named only where the DNA matches it firmly. Clone size, where shown, is once, few, many, or a class for clones that have expanded.

len | abundance | j_gene | d_gene | v_gene | CDR3nt | CDR3aa
11 | many | TRBJ2-3 | NA | TRBV2 | TGTGCCAGCAGTGTCACAGATACGCAGTATTTT | CASSVTDTQYF
15 | few | TRBJ2-3 | NA | TRBV11-2 | TGTGCCAGCAGCCCTTTAGCGGTTAGCACAGATACGCAGTATTTT | CASSPLAVSTDTQYF
12 | many | TRBJ1-2 | NA | TRBV6-6 | TGTGCCAGCAGGATACAGGACTATGGCTACACCTTC | CASRIQDYGYTF
15 | many | TRBJ1-2 | NA | TRBV7-9 | TGTGCCAGCAGCTTAGGGATACCAGCTAACTATGGCTACACCTTC | CASSLGIPANYGYTF
13 | few | TRBJ1-3 | NA | TRBV12-3/TRBV12-4 | TGTGCCAGCAGGCGGGCCTCTGGAAACACCATATATTTT | CASRRASGNTIYF
13 | NA | TRBJ1-2 | NA | TRBV9 | TGTGCCAGCAGCGCCCTTGACTTCTATGGCTACACCTTC | CASSALDFYGYTF
14 | few | TRBJ1-1 | NA | TRBV28 | TGTGCCAGCAGTTTAGAATGGGCCCTCACTGAAGCTTTCTTT | CASSLEWALTEAFF
12 | NA | TRBJ2-3 | NA | TRBV9 | TGTGCCAGCAGCTTACACGGAGATACGCAGTATTTT | CASSLHGDTQYF
13 | NA | TRBJ2-2 | NA | TRBV12-3/TRBV12-4 | TGTGCCAGCAGTTTGTCCTCCGGCGGGGAGCTGTTTTTT | CASSLSSGGELFF
15 | NA | TRBJ2-1 | NA | TRBV7-2 | TGTGCCAGCAGCCGGGACTTTAAACCCTACAATGAGCAGTTCTTC | CASSRDFKPYNEQFF
15 | many | TRBJ1-4 | NA | TRBV7-6 | TGTGCCAGCAGCCCCCGTTCGGTAATTCAAGAAAAACTGTTTTTT | CASSPRSVIQEKLFF
12 | NA | TRBJ1-4 | NA | TRBV28 | TGTGCCAGCAGGGGAGTGGCCGAAAAACTGTTTTTT | CASRGVAEKLFF
12 | medium-sized | TRBJ1-5 | NA | TRBV12-3/TRBV12-4 | TGTGCCAGCAGTACCCGAAAGCAGCCCCAGCATTTT | CASSTRKQPQHF
15 | NA | TRBJ1-6 | NA | TRBV2 | TGTGCCAGCAGTGAAGCGCGGGGAACAAATTCACCCCTCCACTTT | CASSEARGTNSPLHF
15 | few | TRBJ2-7 | NA | TRBV7-2 | TGTGCCAGCAGCAGAAGGGACGGGAACTCCTACGAGCAGTACTTC | CASSRRDGNSYEQYF
15 | NA | TRBJ2-7 | TRBD2 | TRBV7-2 | TGTGCCAGCAGCTTAGACGGACTAGCAGGGAGCGAGCAGTACTTC | CASSLDGLAGSEQYF
12 | many | TRBJ2-2 | NA | TRBV29-1 | TGCAGCGTTACAGGGACCACCGGGGAGCTGTTTTTT | CSVTGTTGELFF
16 | NA | TRBJ2-2 | NA | TRBV20-1 | TGCAGTGCTGGTCACCGACAGGTCGATGGGACCGGGGAGCTGTTTTTT | CSAGHRQVDGTGELFF
15 | NA | TRBJ2-2 | TRBD2 | TRBV7-2 | TGTGCCAGCAGCTTAGCGGGAGGGCCGGCCGGGGAGCTGTTTTTT | CASSLAGGPAGELFF
13 | many | TRBJ2-5 | NA | TRBV19 | TGTGCCAGCCTATCACGAGGGGGAGAGACCCAGTACTTC | CASLSRGGETQYF
15 | many | TRBJ2-7 | NA | TRBV20-1 | TGCAGTGCTAGAGACGTGGATGGCAGCTCCTACGAGCAGTACTTC | CSARDVDGSSYEQYF
20 | many | TRBJ2-1 | TRBD2 | TRBV3-1 | TGTGCCAGCAGCCAAGATCGGTGGCTAGCGGGAGGGCCAGGTGTGGATGAGCAGTTCTTC | CASSQDRWLAGGPGVDEQFF
14 | few | TRBJ1-5 | NA | TRBV3-1 | TGTGCCAGCAGCCCAGGCGGGAAAGGTCAGCCCCAGCATTTT | CASSPGGKGQPQHF
15 | NA | TRBJ1-6 | NA | TRBV12-3/TRBV12-4 | TGTGCCAGCAGAGGGGCAGGCGCGTCTAATTCACCCCTCCACTTT | CASRGAGASNSPLHF
15 | NA | TRBJ2-3 | NA | TRBV28 | TGTGCCAGCAGTTTAGGAGGGCTCAGCACAGATACGCAGTATTTT | CASSLGGLSTDTQYF
16 | NA | TRBJ2-1 | TRBD1 | TRBV7-2 | TGTGCCAGCAGCTTAGAGGGGACAGGGACCTACAATGAGCAGTTCTTC | CASSLEGTGTYNEQFF
17 | few | TRBJ2-5 | NA | TRBV27 | TGTGCCCCAATCTTCTTGGCGAGGGTCCCCTACCAAGAGACCCAGTACTTC | CAPIFLARVPYQETQYF
15 | NA | TRBJ2-2 | TRBD2 | TRBV28 | TGTGCCAGCAGTCTAGCGGGGGGGCCCCCCGGGGAGCTGTTTTTT | CASSLAGGPPGELFF
15 | once | TRBJ1-5 | NA | TRBV7-2 | TGTGCCAGCAGCTTAGTTGGCACTAGCAATCAGCCCCAGCATTTT | CASSLVGTSNQPQHF
13 | few | TRBJ2-7 | NA | TRBV27 | TGTGCCAGCAGGGGTCACGGGAGTTACGAGCAGTACTTC | CASRGHGSYEQYF
13 | few | TRBJ2-7 | TRBD1 | TRBV20-1 | TGCAGTGCTTTCCGGGACAGGGACGACGAGCAGTACTTC | CSAFRDRDDEQYF